These T cell receptor beta chains were read from a single sample in a study of cytomegalovirus exposure and HLA in healthy donors. Data came from immunoSEQ multiplex PCR; TCRdb stores just in-frame clones and leaves some out. The sample carries some 150,000 clones, approximately 80% recorded once. The sequenced sample consisted of PBMCs. The receptors were sampled from a young woman in good health and CMV-seronegative. Both conserved end residues are part of each CDR3. The D gene is left open where the match is weak. Clone size is stated in some rows and not others, as once, few, many or a class when expanded.

J gene,V gene,D gene,CDR3 length,clone size,CDR3 DNA,CDR3 protein
TRBJ1-1,TRBV7-8,.,12,.,TGTGCCAGCAGCTTACGCGGGCCTGAAGCTTTCTTT,CASSLRGPEAFF
TRBJ1-1,TRBV4-3,TRBD1,16,.,TGCGCCAGCAGCTTACGACCGGGACAGGTGAACACTGAAGCTTTCTTT,CASSLRPGQVNTEAFF
TRBJ2-7,TRBV6-6,TRBD1,14,once,TGTGCCAGCAAAACGGGACAGGGTAAGAACGAGCAGTACTTC,CASKTGQGKNEQYF
TRBJ2-3,TRBV7-2,TRBD2,18,.,TGTGCCAGCAGCGCTCAGCCGGGGGGGGAAAGGGGCACAGATACGCAGTATTTT,CASSAQPGGERGTDTQYF
TRBJ1-1,TRBV6-5,.,14,.,TGTGCCAGCAGTTACTCCCGGGGTGACACTGAAGCTTTCTTT,CASSYSRGDTEAFF
TRBJ2-7,TRBV7-2,TRBD1,13,few,TGTGCCAGCAGCTTCCAGGGGGCCTACGAGCAGTACTTC,CASSFQGAYEQYF
TRBJ2-3,TRBV6-5,.,15,.,TGTGCCAGCAGTAGAGCCGGGAGAAGCACAGATACGCAGTATTTT,CASSRAGRSTDTQYF
TRBJ2-7,TRBV5-4,.,13,.,TGTGCCAGCAGCTCGGACAGTGGCTACGAGCAGTACTTC,CASSSDSGYEQYF
TRBJ2-7,TRBV7-2,.,13,.,TGTGCCAGCAGCGGAACCCACAGGGACGAGCAGTACTTC,CASSGTHRDEQYF
TRBJ1-1,TRBV29-1,.,13,.,TGCAGCGTTCTGGGGGGAGGGGCAACTGAAGCTTTCTTT,CSVLGGGATEAFF
TRBJ2-3,TRBV29-1,.,14,.,TGCAGCGTTGAGTTTGGCAGGGGAGCAGATACGCAGTATTTT,CSVEFGRGADTQYF
TRBJ2-4,TRBV4-1,.,17,.,TGCGCCAGCAGCCAAGATCTCCAGGGAAGGGCCAAAAACATTCAGTACTTC,CASSQDLQGRAKNIQYF
TRBJ1-2,TRBV28,.,14,.,TGTGCCAGCAGTACCCTAGCGGGGGCGCAGGGCTACACCTTC,CASSTLAGAQGYTF
TRBJ2-1,TRBV7-2,TRBD2,15,.,TGTGCCAGCAGCCTTCTCCCGGGACTAACTAATGAGCAGTTCTTC,CASSLLPGLTNEQFF
TRBJ2-7,TRBV7-6,.,16,.,TGTGCCAGCAGCAAAATAAGCGGAGCCAACTCCTACGAGCAGTACTTC,CASSKISGANSYEQYF
TRBJ1-2,TRBV10-3,.,15,few,TGTGCCATCAGTGAGTCCAGGACCAGGGGAGATGGCTACACCTTC,CAISESRTRGDGYTF
TRBJ2-7,TRBV18,.,14,.,TGTGCCAGCTCACCCGGGACAAAGAGCTACGAGCAGTACTTC,CASSPGTKSYEQYF
TRBJ2-7,TRBV2,.,14,few,TGTGCCAGCAGTGTAAGGCGGGACCCGGGGGAGCAGTACTTC,CASSVRRDPGEQYF
TRBJ2-7,TRBV2,TRBD2,17,.,TGTGCCAGCAGGGCTGGGACTAGCGGGAGCAAGTGGTACGAGCAGTACTTC,CASRAGTSGSKWYEQYF
TRBJ1-2,TRBV7-2,.,15,.,TGTGCCAGCAGCTCTCAAAGTATGGGGGCCCGTGGCTACACCTTC,CASSSQSMGARGYTF
TRBJ2-3,TRBV5-4,TRBD1,16,.,TGTGCCAGCAGCCCCTCCGGGACAGGGGCCTTAGATACGCAGTATTTT,CASSPSGTGALDTQYF
TRBJ2-5,TRBV2,TRBD1,14,.,TGTGCCAGCAACTACCGGGACAGGGTGGAAGAGCAGTACTTC,CASNYRDRVEEQYF
TRBJ2-7,TRBV27,.,12,.,TGTGCCAGCAGTTTACCGAGCCGGGACTTATACTTC,CASSLPSRDLYF